This T cell receptor beta chain was profiled in a study of OX40 agonist ivuxolimab in advanced cancers. Using immunoSEQ multiplex PCR, the repertoire was profiled, and TCRdb retains in-frame clones only, with some absent. The table includes roughly 86,000 clones, 92% detected once. The CDR3 covers 13 residues. Losses at the gene ends were 8 bases for V and 1 base for J; bases not matched to a gene: 2. Germline CDR1 is SGDLS and CDR2 is YYNGEE. Sample share makes this clone medium-sized (0.01 to 0.1%). The chain joins TRBV9 to TRBJ1-1; 10 nucleotides match TRBD1. This clonotype was obtained from an adult with an advanced solid tumor such as melanoma, head and neck, liver or kidney cancer. The sample was CD4+ or CD8+ T cells sorted from blood, taken in a trial of the OX40 agonist ivuxolimab. The CDR3 nucleotides read TGTGCCAGGACAGGGGGCGAGAACACTGAAGCTTTCTTT. Encoded protein: CARTGGENTEAFF.